A single T cell receptor beta chain is shown here with its context. This specimen belongs to a study of blood T cell repertoires in COVID-19. Clones were sequenced by immunoSEQ multiplex PCR, and TCRdb holds only the in-frame ones, with some missing. The table has some 270,000 clones, around nine tenths seen once. CDR1 LGHNA and CDR2 YNFKEQ come from the germline V gene. The CDR3 extends over 14 amino acids. Trimming took 3 bases from V and 6 from J; bases not matched to a gene: 7. This receptor was identified in a woman aged 55-69 years who had recovered from COVID-19. What was sequenced was peripheral blood. The chain employs TRBV4-2 and TRBJ2-7, with 8 bases fitting TRBD1. CDR3 amino acids: CASSHPGQVAEQYF. The CDR3 DNA reads as TGTGCCAGCAGCCACCCGGGACAGGTTGCCGAGCAGTACTTC.